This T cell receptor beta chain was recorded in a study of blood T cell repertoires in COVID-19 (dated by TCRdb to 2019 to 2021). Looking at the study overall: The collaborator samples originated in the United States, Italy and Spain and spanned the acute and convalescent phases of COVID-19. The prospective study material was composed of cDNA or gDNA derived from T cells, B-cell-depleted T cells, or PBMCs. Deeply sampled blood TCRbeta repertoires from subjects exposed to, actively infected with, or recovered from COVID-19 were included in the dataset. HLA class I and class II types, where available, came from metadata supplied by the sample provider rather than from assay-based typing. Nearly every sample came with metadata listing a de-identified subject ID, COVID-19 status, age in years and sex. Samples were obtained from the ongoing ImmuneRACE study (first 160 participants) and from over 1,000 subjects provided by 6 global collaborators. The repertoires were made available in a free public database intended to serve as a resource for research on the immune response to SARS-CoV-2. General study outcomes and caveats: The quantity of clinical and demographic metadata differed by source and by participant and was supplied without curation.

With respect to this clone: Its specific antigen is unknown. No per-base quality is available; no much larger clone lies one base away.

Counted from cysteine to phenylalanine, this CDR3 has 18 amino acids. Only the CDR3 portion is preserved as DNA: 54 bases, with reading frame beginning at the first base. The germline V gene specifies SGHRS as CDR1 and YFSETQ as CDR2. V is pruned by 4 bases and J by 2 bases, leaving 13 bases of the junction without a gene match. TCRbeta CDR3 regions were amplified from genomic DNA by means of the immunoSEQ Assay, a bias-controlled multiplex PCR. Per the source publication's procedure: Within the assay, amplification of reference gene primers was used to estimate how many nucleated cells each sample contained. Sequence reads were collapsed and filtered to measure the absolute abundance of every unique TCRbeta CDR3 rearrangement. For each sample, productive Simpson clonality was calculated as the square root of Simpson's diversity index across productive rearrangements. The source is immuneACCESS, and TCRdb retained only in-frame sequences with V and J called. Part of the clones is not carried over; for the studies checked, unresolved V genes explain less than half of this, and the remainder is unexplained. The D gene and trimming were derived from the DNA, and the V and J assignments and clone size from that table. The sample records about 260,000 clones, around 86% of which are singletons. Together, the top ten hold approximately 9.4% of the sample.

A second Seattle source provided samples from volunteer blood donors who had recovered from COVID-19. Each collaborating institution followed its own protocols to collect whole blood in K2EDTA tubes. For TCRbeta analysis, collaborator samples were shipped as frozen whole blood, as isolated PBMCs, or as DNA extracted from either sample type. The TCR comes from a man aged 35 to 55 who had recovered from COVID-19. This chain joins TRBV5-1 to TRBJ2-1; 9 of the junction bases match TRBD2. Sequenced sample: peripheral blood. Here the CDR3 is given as CASSLGRGGGAAYNEQFF. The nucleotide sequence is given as TGCGCCAGCAGCCTGGGCCGGGGCGGGGGGGCTGCCTACAATGAGCAGTTCTTC.